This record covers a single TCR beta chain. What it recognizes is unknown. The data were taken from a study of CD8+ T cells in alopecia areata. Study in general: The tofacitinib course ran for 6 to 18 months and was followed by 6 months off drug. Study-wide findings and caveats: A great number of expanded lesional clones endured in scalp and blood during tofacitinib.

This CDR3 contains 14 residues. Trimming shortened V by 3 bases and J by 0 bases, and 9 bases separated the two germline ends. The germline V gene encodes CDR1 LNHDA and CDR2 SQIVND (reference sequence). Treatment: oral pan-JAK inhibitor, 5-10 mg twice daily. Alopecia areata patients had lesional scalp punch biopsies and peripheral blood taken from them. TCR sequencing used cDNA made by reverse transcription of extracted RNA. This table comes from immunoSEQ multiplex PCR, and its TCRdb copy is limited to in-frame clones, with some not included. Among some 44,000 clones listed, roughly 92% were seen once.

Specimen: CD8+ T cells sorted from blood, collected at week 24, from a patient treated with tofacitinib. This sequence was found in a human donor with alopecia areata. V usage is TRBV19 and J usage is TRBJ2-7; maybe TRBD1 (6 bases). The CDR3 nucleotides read TGTGCCAGTAGTATCCGCAGGGGCTCCTACGAGCAGTACTTC. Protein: CASSIRRGSYEQYF.